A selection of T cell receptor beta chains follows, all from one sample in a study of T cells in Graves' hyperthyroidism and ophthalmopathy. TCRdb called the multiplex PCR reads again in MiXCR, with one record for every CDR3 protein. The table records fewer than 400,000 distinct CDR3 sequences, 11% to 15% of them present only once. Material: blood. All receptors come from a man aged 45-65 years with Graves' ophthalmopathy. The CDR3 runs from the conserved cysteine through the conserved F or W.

CASSVFPDRQRETQYF	TRBV9	TRBJ2-5
CASSYSKNLGTQYF	TRBV6-2/TRBV6-3	TRBJ2-3
CASSVQGRSNEQFF	TRBV2	TRBJ2-1
CASRSDRAQPQHF	TRBV5-1	TRBJ1-5
CASSKEGLAGTMQETQYF	TRBV5-4	TRBJ2-5
CATSRDRVAGELFF	TRBV15	TRBJ2-2
CAISGGRGSDTQYF	TRBV10-3	TRBJ2-3
CSATRDALGTEAFF	TRBV20-1	TRBJ1-1
CASSPRQGAVRGAQYF	TRBV27	TRBJ2-5
CASKKTPAGYEQYF	TRBV2	TRBJ2-7
CASSLVAGRTSRNIQYF	TRBV7-8	TRBJ2-4
CSALEGLAGGPEEQYF	TRBV20-1	TRBJ2-7
CSAREPLAASYNEQFF	TRBV20-1	TRBJ2-1
CASSFQRVDGANVLTF	TRBV11-3	TRBJ2-6
CSVYRGLVYGYTF	TRBV29-1	TRBJ1-2
CSANTRRGSYEQYF	TRBV20-1	TRBJ2-7
CASSARLAGVQETQYF	TRBV3-1	TRBJ2-5
CASSVVQGNSNQPQHF	TRBV9	TRBJ1-5
CASSVAQRGGDYGYTF	TRBV9	TRBJ1-2
CAWSWGDRVNSPLHF	TRBV30	TRBJ1-6
CASSSFYGDNEQFF	TRBV27	TRBJ2-1
CASSRVGEQYF	TRBV12-3/TRBV12-4	TRBJ2-7
CASSGQGRPYEQYF	TRBV2	TRBJ2-7
CASSLAMVRELFF	TRBV7-2	TRBJ2-2
CSVDRGQGGETQYF	TRBV29-1	TRBJ2-5
CASSPGQGGTEAFF	TRBV18	TRBJ1-1
CASPGGSGGETQYF	TRBV7-9	TRBJ2-5
CASSPHRGGNEQFF	TRBV7-9	TRBJ2-1
CASSQGQGSGNTIYF	TRBV4-3	TRBJ1-3
CSATGGPYNEQFF	TRBV20-1	TRBJ2-1
CASSQEQAPSYGYTF	TRBV4-1	TRBJ1-2
CASSRPSSGNTIYF	TRBV19	TRBJ1-3
CASSSSARETQYF	TRBV5-1	TRBJ2-5
CASSRLAGVNYNEQFF	TRBV5-1	TRBJ2-1
CASSREVGTEAFF	TRBV7-6	TRBJ1-1
CASRKPGQSVETQYF	TRBV11-1	TRBJ2-5
CASSFTSRTIQYF	TRBV7-3	TRBJ2-4
CASSSQGLETQYF	TRBV11-3	TRBJ2-5
CAISGAGTTSYEQYF	TRBV10-3	TRBJ2-7
CASTPSLAGVPYEQYF	TRBV6-2/TRBV6-3	TRBJ2-7
CASSLFPGQGMPTRQYF	TRBV28	TRBJ2-7
CASSGEVVSWGTEAFF	TRBV2	TRBJ1-1
CASKTSQTPTDTQYF	TRBV19	TRBJ2-3
CASSFVALNTEAFF	TRBV11-2	TRBJ1-1
CASSPRSGSNTGELFF	TRBV9	TRBJ2-2
CASSWGLLMAGQPQHF	TRBV2	TRBJ1-5